The following is a T cell receptor (beta chain) sequence with its context. Germline CDR1 and CDR2: SNHLY and FYNNEI. V shed 8 bases and J shed 7 bases, with 17 bases lying between them. The length of the CDR3 is 13 residues. The data originate from a study of control samples from healthy donors and cancer patients. The repertoire was sequenced with immunoSEQ multiplex PCR; TCRdb's copy has only in-frame clones and lacks some. The sample lists 150,000 to 200,000 clones; 90% were seen once. The sequencing sample was made of blood. V and J are TRBV2 and TRBJ1-2; D perhaps matches TRBD1 (6 bases). The clonotype was recovered from a woman in her fifties or sixties in good health. DNA for the CDR3: TGTGCCAGCCTGCCGAACAGGGAGAGTGGCTACACCTTC. This gives the protein CASLPNRESGYTF.